Listed below are T cell receptor beta chains from one sample, sequenced in a study of tumor and adjacent non-tumor tissue in lung cancer. Via MiXCR, TCRdb re-called the multiplex PCR reads, giving one row per CDR3 protein. The repertoire has 85,000 to 100,000 distinct CDR3 sequences, around 64% of them found once; the top ten carry about 18%. Sequencing input: lung tumor tissue. The receptors shown here come from a man in his 60s with non-small cell lung cancer. CDR3s include the opening cysteine and the closing phenylalanine or tryptophan. A D gene is named only where the DNA matches it firmly. Expanded clones are given a class, and other clones once, few, many or no size at all.

J gene,V gene,D gene,clone size,CDR3 protein,CDR3 DNA
TRBJ2-6,TRBV6-6,TRBD1,-,CASNINRDSCGTNVLTF,TGTGCCAGCAACATCAACCGGGACAGTTGTGGGACCAACGTCCTGACTTTC
TRBJ2-6,TRBV5-4,TRBD1,-,CASSSGTATNVLTF,TGTGCCAGCAGCTCCGGGACAGCGACCAACGTCCTGACTTTC
TRBJ2-2,TRBV20-1,-,few,CSARRVGGELFF,TGCAGTGCTAGAAGAGTCGGCGGGGAGCTGTTTTTT
TRBJ2-6,TRBV4-2,-,many,CASSPQAGVTSGANVLTF,TGTGCCAGCAGTCCTCAAGCCGGGGTGACCTCTGGGGCCAACGTCCTGACTTTC
TRBJ2-7,TRBV6-2/TRBV6-3,-,-,CANSYTGPRNEQYF,TGTGCCAACAGCTACACGGGGCCTCGGAACGAGCAGTACTTC
TRBJ1-2,TRBV14,-,many,CASSQDIRGGYTF,TGTGCCAGCAGCCAAGATATTAGGGGGGGCTACACCTTC
TRBJ2-7,TRBV6-1,-,many,CASLREGGYEQYF,TGTGCCAGCCTCAGGGAAGGGGGCTACGAGCAGTACTTC
TRBJ2-6,TRBV5-1,TRBD1,many,CASSPRSGTGDSGANVLTF,TGCGCCAGCAGCCCGAGATCCGGGACAGGGGACTCTGGGGCCAACGTCCTGACTTTC
TRBJ2-7,TRBV5-4,-,once,CASSVRPGYEQYF,TGTGCCAGCAGCGTCCGACCGGGTTACGAGCAGTACTTC
TRBJ2-5,TRBV29-1,-,-,CNVERKKRAKETQYF,TGCAACGTTGAACGTAAGAAAAGGGCGAAAGAGACCCAGTACTTC
TRBJ1-2,TRBV29-1,-,-,CSLEYGSGYTF,TGCAGCCTTGAATATGGTAGTGGCTACACCTTC
TRBJ1-1,TRBV5-1,-,many,CASSLGRLNTEAFF,TGCGCCAGCAGCTTGGGACGGTTGAACACTGAAGCTTTCTTT
TRBJ2-4,TRBV6-2/TRBV6-3,TRBD2,once,CASSIWTSGRNIQYF,TGTGCCAGCAGTATCTGGACTAGCGGGCGAAACATTCAATACTTC
TRBJ2-7,TRBV4-3,TRBD1,many,CASSQDQGGAGEQYF,TGCGCCAGCAGCCAAGATCAAGGGGGCGCCGGCGAGCAGTACTTC
TRBJ2-7,TRBV5-4,TRBD1,-,CASNWGTGGNEQYF,TGTGCCAGCAACTGGGGGACAGGGGGAAACGAGCAGTACTTC
TRBJ2-7,TRBV5-6,TRBD2,many,CASQPTGGLPYF,TGTGCCAGCCAACCGACGGGAGGGCTTCCATACTTC
TRBJ2-1,TRBV12-3/TRBV12-4,TRBD1,-,CANSPRTGDRNEQFF,TGTGCCAACAGTCCCCGGACAGGGGACAGGAATGAGCAGTTCTTC
TRBJ2-3,TRBV5-6,-,-,CASSLGGEAYTQYF,TGTGCCAGCAGCTTAGGGGGAGAGGCATATACGCAGTATTTT
TRBJ1-1,TRBV5-1,-,-,CASSFTPSTVNTEAFF,TGCGCCAGCAGCTTTACCCCCTCCACAGTAAACACTGAAGCTTTCTTT
TRBJ2-1,TRBV11-3,TRBD2,-,CASSFGLAVHNEQFF,TGTGCCAGCAGCTTCGGACTAGCCGTCCACAATGAGCAGTTCTTC
TRBJ2-1,TRBV4-2,-,few,CANSQGGSGPWEEEQFF,TGTGCCAACAGCCAGGGTGGGTCTGGGCCCTGGGAAGAAGAGCAGTTCTTC